This T cell receptor beta chain was captured in a study of Tregs in tolerant kidney transplant recipients. Study-wide findings and caveats: In tolerant patients, donor-specific Tregs outgrew total Tregs, suggesting antigen-driven expansion. No direct test of biological reproducibility was done here.

Details on this clone: The antigen is undetermined. Read sequence stops 3 residues before the CDR3 end, and the germline J gene provides the missing end.

Between the trimmed V and J ends, which lost 4 bases and 1 base, there was a span of 12 bases. The CDR3 runs 15 residues. Germline V gene sequence: CDR1 SGHTA, CDR2 FQGNSA. Sequencing was performed with immunoSEQ multiplex PCR; in TCRdb, only in-frame clones are kept and a portion is missing. In total, the table holds roughly 50,000 clones. The sequence came from a human donor who received a combined kidney and bone marrow transplant. Sequences were derived from CD4+ T cells from blood, sampled before the transplant. The chain joins TRBV7-2 to TRBJ2-3; tentative D call: TRBD2 (5 bases). The DNA read from the CDR3 is TGTGCCAGCAGCTGGCGGGTTGTAGGCACAGATACG. It translates to CASSWRVVGTDT. The CDR3 in full is CASSWRVVGTDTQYF.